Each of the 3 T cell receptor beta chains below was sequenced from the same sample in a study of blood T cell repertoires in COVID-19. Repertoires were generated with immunoSEQ multiplex PCR, while TCRdb's copy carries only in-frame clones and drops some. The data show 250,000 or so clones, with 80% to 90% seen just once and about 1.7% held by the top ten. The material sequenced was PBMCs or T cells enriched from blood (not recorded which). The receptors shown here come from a man aged 35-49 years who had recovered from COVID-19.

The chain combines TRBV18 with TRBJ1-5; tentatively, D is TRBD1 (5 bases). With 0 bases removed from V and 9 bases from J, the gap between germline ends came to 12 bases. CDR3 length: 14 residues. Germline-derived CDR1 and CDR2 are KGHSH and LQKENI. This CDR3 reads CASSPPTGPRPQHF. The CDR3 DNA reads TGTGCCAGCTCACCACCCACAGGACCCAGGCCCCAGCATTTT.

In DNA, the CDR3 is TGTGCCAGCAGCAGCGACAGGGGGTCTGGCTACACCTTC. Amino acids: CASSSDRGSGYTF. The chain couples TRBV5-5 to TRBJ1-2; 9 bases match TRBD1. Germline V gene data show CDR1 as SGHKS and CDR2 as YYEKEE (reference sequence). With V trimmed by 4 bases and J by 7 bases, 5 bases remained unmatched. The CDR3 is 13 residues long. Complete variable domain (other parts from reference TRBV5-5 and TRBJ1-2): DAGVTQSPTHLIKTRGQQVTLRCSPISGHKSVSWYQQVLGQGPQFIFQYYEKEERGRGNFPDRFSARQFPNYSSELNVNALLLGDSALYLCASSSDRGSGYTFGSGTRLTVV.

In its sample, this clone was seen a few times. V usage is TRBV27 and J usage is TRBJ2-2, with D possibly matching TRBD2 (6 bases). Germline V gene lookup returns CDR1 MNHEY and CDR2 SMNVEV (reference sequence). Between the trimmed V and J ends, which lost 3 bases and 6 bases, there was a span of 14 bases. The CDR3 sequence is 15 residues long. The CDR3 sequence: CASSFRLGDAGELFF. The CDR3 nucleotides are TGTGCCAGCAGTTTCCGACTAGGGGACGCCGGGGAGCTGTTTTTT.